These T cell receptor beta chains were read from a single sample in a study of identical twins. TCRdb fed the 5' RACE reads into MiXCR, producing one record per CDR3 protein. The sample lists some 730,000 distinct CDR3 sequences, over 15% occurring once. The sample was also reused in another study, on T cells expressing NK-cell markers.

The source material was PBMCs. The receptors come from a woman under 30 in good health. Each CDR3 is given with its conserved first and last residue. The D gene is left open where the match is weak. Some rows mark clone size as missing; the rest say once, few, many or name a class of expanded clone.

D	J	V	size	DNA	CDR3
-	TRBJ2-7	TRBV20-1	few	TGCAGTGCTGAGGGTTCCCGAGGGGGGTTCGAGGACGAGCAGTACTTC	CSAEGSRGGFEDEQYF
TRBD2	TRBJ2-7	TRBV7-6	few	TGTGCCAGCAGCTTAGGGAGCGGGGGACAAAATAAATACGAGCAGTACTTC	CASSLGSGGQNKYEQYF
TRBD1	TRBJ2-4	TRBV20-1	many	TGCAGTGCTTGGGACAGCCTGTATCTAGCCAAAAACATTCAGTACTTC	CSAWDSLYLAKNIQYF
-	TRBJ1-2	TRBV7-2	-	TGTGCCAGCAGCTTAGTTTCTCGTGGCTACACCTTC	CASSLVSRGYTF
-	TRBJ2-7	TRBV3-1	few	TGTGCCAGCAGCCAATCCGAACGAATGTACTTC	CASSQSERMYF
-	TRBJ1-6	TRBV6-1	-	TGTGCCAGCAGTGAGTCATCTTGGGCCCATAATTCACCCCTCCACTTT	CASSESSWAHNSPLHF
TRBD2	TRBJ2-7	TRBV7-2	-	TGTGCCAGCAGCCCGGCACTAGCGGGAGCACGCGAGCAGTACTTC	CASSPALAGAREQYF
TRBD2	TRBJ2-3	TRBV7-9	few	TGTGCCAGCAGCCCGATCTCCGGGACTAGCGGGGGAGGTACGCAGTATTTT	CASSPISGTSGGGTQYF
-	TRBJ2-7	TRBV20-1	-	TGCAGTGCTAGAGATTGGCAGACCAACTACGAGCAGTACTTC	CSARDWQTNYEQYF
TRBD2	TRBJ2-3	TRBV24-1	-	TGTGCCACCTCTCCGGGAGGGGGGCAAGATACGCAGTATTTT	CATSPGGGQDTQYF
-	TRBJ1-1	TRBV2	-	TGTGCCCCATCGTCCGGGAACACTGAAGCTTTCTTT	CAPSSGNTEAFF
-	TRBJ1-2	TRBV5-1	-	TGCGCCAGCAGCTCACTTGCCGGGAACTATGGCTACACCTTC	CASSSLAGNYGYTF
TRBD1	TRBJ1-2	TRBV20-1	-	TGCAGTGCTAGACGGACAGGGTCCGGTGACTATGGCTACACCTTC	CSARRTGSGDYGYTF
-	TRBJ2-3	TRBV12-3/TRBV12-4	few	TGTGCCAGCAGTTCGACTCCGGGCGCAGATACGCAGTATTTT	CASSSTPGADTQYF